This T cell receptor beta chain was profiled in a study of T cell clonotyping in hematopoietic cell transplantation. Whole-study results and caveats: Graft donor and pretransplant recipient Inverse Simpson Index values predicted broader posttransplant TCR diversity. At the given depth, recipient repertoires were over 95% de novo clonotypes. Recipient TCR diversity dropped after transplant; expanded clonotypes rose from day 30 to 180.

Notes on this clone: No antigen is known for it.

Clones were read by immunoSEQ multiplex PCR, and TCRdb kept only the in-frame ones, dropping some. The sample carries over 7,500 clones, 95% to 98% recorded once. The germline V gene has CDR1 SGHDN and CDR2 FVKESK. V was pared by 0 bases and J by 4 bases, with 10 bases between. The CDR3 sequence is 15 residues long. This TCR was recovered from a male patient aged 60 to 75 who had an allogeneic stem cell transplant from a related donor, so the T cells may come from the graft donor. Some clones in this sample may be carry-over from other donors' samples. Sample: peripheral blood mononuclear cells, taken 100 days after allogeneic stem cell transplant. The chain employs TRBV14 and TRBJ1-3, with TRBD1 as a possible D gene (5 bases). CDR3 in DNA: TGTGCCAGCAGCCAAGATATAGGGGCCGGAAACACCATATATTTT. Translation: CASSQDIGAGNTIYF.